The present TCR beta chain was sequenced within a study of cytomegalovirus exposure and HLA in healthy donors. Study-wide background: Approximately 190 million T cells yielded 100 million or so unique TCR beta sequences, as an earlier analysis found. Study findings and constraints: A few CMV-associated chains proved CMV antigen-specific in vitro.

Germline-derived CDR1 and CDR2 are SGDLS and YYNGEE. This CDR3 comprises 15 residues. V shed 0 bases and J 7 bases; nucleotides not matched to a gene: 9. The primer mix had 60 Vbeta and 13 Jbeta primers. TCRdb keeps only in-frame clones here, not all; method: immunoSEQ multiplex PCR. The sample records approximately 74,000 clones, 75% being singletons. This clone was seen more than once but under ten times. Its antigen is not identified. The chain recombines TRBV9 with TRBJ2-5; 7 positions match TRBD1. The receptor was derived from a man aged 55 to 70 in good health and CMV-seropositive. Sequences were obtained from PBMCs. Written as DNA, the CDR3 is TGTGCCAGCAGCGTAGCGGCCGCCCCAGGGGGGACCCAGTACTTC. Amino acids: CASSVAAAPGGTQYF.